What follows are 31 T cell receptor beta chains derived from one specimen sequenced in a study of blood T cell repertoires in COVID-19. The repertoire was sequenced with immunoSEQ multiplex PCR; TCRdb's copy has only in-frame clones and lacks some. The repertoire holds some 110,000 clones, with 75% to 85% as singletons. The sample consisted of peripheral blood. These receptors were taken from a man aged 65-85 years with acute or convalescent COVID-19.

This sequence joins TRBV12-3 or TRBV12-4 and TRBJ1-1, with a tentative D call TRBD1 (6 bases). CDR3 length equals 13 residues. Trimming shortened V by 4 bases and J by 1 base, and 7 bases separated the two germline ends. The CDR3 here is CASSSTGNTEAFF. CDR3 in DNA: TGTGCCAGCAGTTCGACAGGGAACACTGAAGCTTTCTTT.

The chain recombines TRBV28 with TRBJ2-7; 9 bases agree with TRBD1. Germline V gene lookup returns CDR1 MDHEN and CDR2 SYDVKM. V was clipped by 7 bases and J by 6 bases; unmatched bases: 10. The CDR3 runs 14 residues. Written as DNA, the CDR3 is TGTGCCAGCAATACAGGGGGCGCCCGTTTCGAGCAGTACTTC. Amino acid sequence: CASNTGGARFEQYF.

The gene calls are TRBV7-7 and TRBJ2-2; D perhaps matches TRBD2 (7 bases). The CDR3 contains 17 residues. V was cut by 0 bases and J by 4 bases, with 15 bases left in between. Looked up from germline, CDR1 is SSHAT and CDR2 is FNYEAQ (reference sequence). Here the CDR3 DNA reads TGTGCCAGCAGCTTAGCGTACAGGGAGGGGAGCACCGGGGAGCTGTTTTTT. This codes for CASSLAYREGSTGELFF.

This chain connects TRBV5-4 to TRBJ2-7; 10 bases line up with TRBD2. The germline CDR1 and CDR2 sequences are SGHNT and YYREEE (reference sequence). CDR3 size: 16 residues. V lost 2 bases, J lost 5 bases, and 10 bases stayed unmatched. CDR3 amino acids: CASSFPLSSGRNEQYF. Written as DNA, the CDR3 is TGTGCCAGCAGCTTCCCCTTGAGTAGCGGGAGGAACGAGCAGTACTTC.

The V call is TRBV9, the J call TRBJ1-6; D perhaps matches TRBD1 (5 bases). The CDR3 spans 15 residues. Germline CDR1 reads SGDLS; CDR2 reads YYNGEE. Trimming took off 0 bases at V and 9 bases at J, with 13 bases between the two ends. In DNA form, the CDR3 reads TGTGCCAGCAGCGTAGAGGGAGGGGTCGGTTCACCCCTCCACTTT. It translates to CASSVEGGVGSPLHF.

J is TRBJ1-1 and V is TRBV19, with D maybe TRBD1 (5 bases). Germline assignment: CDR1 LNHDA and CDR2 SQIVND (reference sequence). CDR3 length: 17 amino acids. V was cut by 4 bases and J by 5 bases, with 23 bases left in between. The CDR3 DNA reads TGTGCCAGTAGTACCTCGATCGGGCAGGGCGGACGGACTGAAGCTTTCTTT. The encoded protein is CASSTSIGQGGRTEAFF.

The chain uses TRBV18 and TRBJ1-6; D call uncertain. Per germline, CDR1 KGHSH and CDR2 LQKENI. V lost 8 bases, J lost 7 bases, and 9 bases lay in between. CDR3 length: 12 amino acids. Here the CDR3 DNA reads TGTGCCAGCCGACAAGAAAATTCACCCCTCCACTTT. Protein: CASRQENSPLHF.

The CDR3 sequence is CASGRGGLNVLTF. The CDR3 nucleotides are TGTGCCAGTGGGCGGGGAGGGCTCAACGTCCTGACTTTC. This sequence joins TRBV19 and TRBJ2-6; 7 bases are a match to TRBD2. Germline V gives CDR1 LNHDA, CDR2 SQIVND (reference sequence). The CDR3 has 13 residues. J was trimmed by 9 bases and V by 8 bases; bases with no gene match: 7.

This clone was observed once. The V gene is TRBV6-1, the J gene TRBJ1-1; D call uncertain. Between the trimmed V and J ends, which lost 2 bases and 1 base, there was a span of 11 bases. The length of the CDR3 is 15 residues. CDR1 is MNHNS, CDR2 SASEGT, per germline. This CDR3 is CASSESPTGNTEAFF. CDR3 coding DNA: TGTGCCAGCAGTGAATCCCCGACGGGGAACACTGAAGCTTTCTTT.

The genes are TRBV10-3 and TRBJ2-6; 7 positions match TRBD2. The CDR3 sequence is 16 residues long. V lost 6 bases, J lost 0 bases, and 5 bases stayed unmatched. Germline-derived CDR1 and CDR2 are ENHRY and SYGVKD. CDR3 region: CAIRGLRSSGANVLTF. Written as DNA, the CDR3 is TGTGCCATCAGGGGACTAAGGAGCTCTGGGGCCAACGTCCTGACTTTC.

In its sample, this clone was seen once. The V and J genes are TRBV28 and TRBJ2-1; 9 bases are a match to TRBD1. Germline-derived CDR1 and CDR2 are MDHEN and SYDVKM. J lost 7 bases, V lost 6 bases, and 13 bases had no gene match. The CDR3 consists of 16 residues. DNA for the CDR3: TGTGCCAGCAGCCCCCCCGGGACAGGGTTGGGTAATGAGCAGTTCTTC. Translation: CASSPPGTGLGNEQFF.

A single count supports this clone. The V gene is TRBV19, the J gene TRBJ1-5; 7 nucleotides align to TRBD1. Trimming took 1 base from V and 2 from J; bases not matched to a gene: 2. In germline, CDR1 is LNHDA, CDR2 SQIVND (reference sequence). The CDR3 is made up of 15 amino acids. The CDR3 bases are TGTGCCAGTAGTATAGGACAGGGACGCAATCAGCCCCAGCATTTT. Residues: CASSIGQGRNQPQHF. Together with reference TRBV19 and TRBJ1-5, the CDR3 gives the full variable domain: DGGITQSPKYLFRKEGQNVTLSCEQNLNHDAMYWYRQDPGQGLRLIYYSQIVNDFQKGDIAEGYSVSREKKESFPLTVTSAQKNPTAFYLCASSIGQGRNQPQHFGDGTRLSIL.

The chain is built from TRBV30 and TRBJ1-6; no firm D call. CDR1 is GTSNPN, CDR2 SVGIG, per germline (reference sequence). The V gene lost 4 bases and the J gene lost 8 bases, with 12 bases spanning the gap. There are 13 residues in the CDR3. The CDR3 region is CAWTPVVDSPLHF. In nucleotides, the CDR3 is TGTGCCTGGACCCCAGTGGTTGATTCACCCCTCCACTTT.

For this clone: This specimen includes other DNA sequences encoding the same CDR3. DNA of the CDR3: TGCGCCAGCAGCTCGAGGACAGGCAATGAAAAACTGTTTTTT. Protein product: CASSSRTGNEKLFF. The J gene is TRBJ1-4, the V gene TRBV5-1; 7 positions match TRBD1. The CDR3 is 14 amino acids. CDR1 SGHRS and CDR2 YFSETQ come from the germline V gene. V lost 3 bases, J lost 5 bases, and 4 bases stayed unmatched. Using reference TRBV5-1 and TRBJ1-4 for the parts outside the CDR3, the full variable domain is KAGVTQTPRYLIKTRGQQVTLSCSPISGHRSVSWYQQTPGQGLQFLFEYFSETQRNKGNFPGRFSGRQFSNSRSEMNVSTLELGDSALYLCASSSRTGNEKLFFGSGTQLSVL.

This chain connects TRBV28 to TRBJ1-1; the D gene is possibly TRBD1 (5 bases). The CDR3 is made up of 13 amino acids. Germline CDR1 MDHEN, CDR2 SYDVKM. V was trimmed by 3 bases and J by 3 bases, leaving 8 bases between them. As DNA, the CDR3 is TGTGCCAGCAGTTTGGCAGGGTACACTGAAGCTTTCTTT. This sequence encodes CASSLAGYTEAFF. Together with reference TRBV28 and TRBJ1-1, the CDR3 gives the full variable domain: DVKVTQSSRYLVKRTGEKVFLECVQDMDHENMFWYRQDPGLGLRLIYFSYDVKMKEKGDIPEGYSVSREKKERFSLILESASTNQTSMYLCASSLAGYTEAFFGQGTRLTVV.

This clone is a singleton in its sample. This chain connects TRBV23-1 to TRBJ1-1, with 8 bases aligning to TRBD1. Being an ORF, TRBV23-1 has a function that is uncertain. The CDR3 loop spans 14 amino acids. J was trimmed by 4 bases and V by 4 bases; bases with no gene match: 5. The DNA for the CDR3 is TGCGCCAGCAGTCCGATACAGGGGGGCACTGAAGCTTTCTTT. This translates into CASSPIQGGTEAFF.

With respect to this clone: The germline gene is not matched at one end of the junction; a read error may be the cause. The rearrangement uses TRBV5-3 and TRBJ1-2; D possibly corresponds to TRBD1 (6 bases). TRBV5-3 is labeled an ORF, and its function is uncertain. The CDR3 extends over 9 amino acids. The CDR3 is CARSSMDSF. The CDR3 DNA is TGTGCCAGAAGCTCGATGGACAGCTTC.

This CDR3 is CAISASNQPQHF. CDR3 bases: TGTGCCATCAGTGCGAGTAATCAGCCCCAGCATTTT. V usage is TRBV10-3 and J usage is TRBJ1-5; D gene unclear. The germline CDR1 and CDR2 sequences are ENHRY and SYGVKD. The CDR3 runs to 12 residues. Trimming stripped 4 bases from V and 4 bases from J, with 5 bases between.

The chain has TRBV28 and TRBJ2-5, with 7 bases matching TRBD1. The CDR3 covers 13 residues. The V and J ends lost 11 bases and 3 bases, in that order; junction bases with no gene match: 9. Germline V gene sequence: CDR1 MDHEN, CDR2 SYDVKM. CDR3 loop: CAGRRQGKETQYF. The CDR3 DNA sequence: TGTGCCGGAAGAAGACAGGGTAAAGAGACCCAGTACTTC.

The chain uses TRBV19 and TRBJ1-1; TRBD1 might be the D (6 bases). Trimming removed 4 bases from V and 0 bases from J, with 12 bases in between. Looked up from germline, CDR1 is LNHDA and CDR2 is SQIVND (reference sequence). There are 15 residues in the CDR3. The CDR3 is CASSRQAIMNTEAFF. The CDR3 DNA sequence: TGTGCCAGTAGTAGACAGGCAATCATGAACACTGAAGCTTTCTTT.

Written as DNA, the CDR3 is TGTGCCAGCAGTTACCGGACAGGTACCTACGAGCAGTACTTC. Protein: CASSYRTGTYEQYF. The chain couples TRBV6-5 to TRBJ2-7; 7 positions agree with TRBD1. Germline trimming cut 2 bases from V and 2 bases from J; bases unmatched to any gene: 3. This CDR3 comprises 14 residues. CDR1 MNHEY and CDR2 SVGAGI come from the germline V gene.

This chain connects TRBV5-1 to TRBJ1-1, with TRBD1 matching over 8 bases. The V gene end was trimmed by 4 bases and the J gene end by 1 base; junction bases not matched to a gene: 6. This CDR3 comprises 15 residues. Germline V gene sequence: CDR1 SGHRS, CDR2 YFSETQ. The CDR3, as DNA: TGCGCCAGCAGCACTGGACAGGGTACGAACACTGAAGCTTTCTTT. Protein product: CASSTGQGTNTEAFF.

This clone came up a few times. The chain recombines TRBV7-8 with TRBJ2-5, with 13 positions matching TRBD2. V dropped 3 bases and J dropped 4; count of bases not matched to a gene: 11. Germline assignment: CDR1 SGHVS and CDR2 FQNEAQ. The CDR3 length is 18 residues. CDR3 in amino acids: CASSLFGLAGDMGETQYF. The DNA of the CDR3 is TGTGCCAGCAGCTTGTTTGGACTAGCGGGAGATATGGGAGAGACCCAGTACTTC.

This clone has just one count. This chain connects TRBV14 to TRBJ2-5; 9 bases agree with TRBD2. This CDR3 contains 17 residues. Losses at the gene ends were 2 bases for V and 3 bases for J; bases not matched to a gene: 10. Germline values: CDR1 SGHDN, CDR2 FVKESK. This CDR3 reads CASSQPLLAGSEETQYF. CDR3 nucleotide sequence: TGTGCCAGCAGCCAACCCCTGCTAGCGGGATCCGAAGAGACCCAGTACTTC.

The genes are TRBV5-1 and TRBJ2-3, with 12 bases fitting TRBD1. From germline, CDR1 is SGHRS and CDR2 YFSETQ. There are 16 residues in the CDR3. V gave up 0 bases and J gave up 6 bases; unmatched junction bases: 5. The CDR3 reads CASSLEGTGGLDTQYF. The DNA of the CDR3 is TGCGCCAGCAGCTTGGAGGGGACAGGGGGCTTGGATACGCAGTATTTT.

The V and J genes are TRBV18 and TRBJ2-7; 15 bases are a match to TRBD2. The germline V gene encodes CDR1 KGHSH and CDR2 LQKENI. V was clipped by 3 bases and J by 3 bases; unmatched bases: 3. The CDR3 has 16 residues. The CDR3 protein is CASSPPGLAGGYEQYF. The CDR3 DNA follows: TGTGCCAGCTCACCCCCGGGACTAGCGGGGGGCTACGAGCAGTACTTC.

The V call is TRBV10-1, the J call TRBJ1-1; tentatively, D is TRBD1 (5 bases). The CDR3 is made up of 16 amino acids. The germline V and J ends were trimmed by 7 bases and 1 base, with 19 bases remaining between them. The germline V gene has CDR1 WNHNN and CDR2 SYGVQD (reference sequence). CDR3 residues: CASTSYRGESNTEAFF. Written as DNA, the CDR3 is TGCGCCAGCACGAGTTATAGGGGCGAATCGAACACTGAAGCTTTCTTT.

The chain recombines TRBV6-6 with TRBJ1-2; 7 bases are shared with TRBD1. In germline, CDR1 is MNHNY, CDR2 SVGAGI (reference sequence). This CDR3 is built from 15 residues. Trimming at V came to 3 bases and at J to 5 bases, leaving 9 bases not matched to a gene. CDR3 DNA sequence: TGTGCCAGCAGTTATGGGGCGGGACAGACTTATGGCTACACCTTC. This encodes CASSYGAGQTYGYTF.

The chain uses TRBV5-1 and TRBJ2-3; possibly TRBD1 for D (7 bases). CDR1 SGHRS and CDR2 YFSETQ come from the germline V gene. With 4 bases removed from V and 2 bases from J, the gap between germline ends came to 23 bases. CDR3 length: 18 amino acids. The CDR3 loop is CASSRGTAQSKNTDTQYF. CDR3 in DNA: TGCGCCAGCAGCCGCGGGACAGCCCAGTCCAAAAACACAGATACGCAGTATTTT.

This clone showed up just once. V is TRBV5-1 and J is TRBJ2-5; 8 bases are a match to TRBD2. The CDR3 is made up of 15 amino acids. J lost 6 bases, V lost 0 bases, and 7 bases had no gene match. CDR1 is SGHRS and CDR2 is YFSETQ in the germline V gene. CDR3: CASSLDGTSSQTQYF. The CDR3 region has the DNA TGCGCCAGCAGCTTGGATGGGACTAGTAGCCAGACCCAGTACTTC.

The chain recombines TRBV18 with TRBJ2-6; 11 nucleotides match TRBD1. The CDR3 is made up of 18 amino acids. With 0 bases clipped from V and 0 bases from J, the junction kept 1 base outside the gene matches. Germline CDR1 reads KGHSH; CDR2 reads LQKENI. This CDR3 reads CASSPPGTGGSGANVLTF. The DNA of the CDR3 is TGTGCCAGCTCACCACCTGGGACAGGGGGCTCTGGGGCCAACGTCCTGACTTTC. The variable domain in full, with the rest retrieved from reference TRBV18 and TRBJ2-6, is NAGVMQNPRHLVRRRGQEARLRCSPMKGHSHVYWYRQLPEEGLKFMVYLQKENIIDESGMPKERFSAEFPKEGPSILRIQQVVRGDSAAYFCASSPPGTGGSGANVLTFGAGSRLTVL.